This T cell receptor beta chain derives from a study of PD-1 blockade in mismatch repair-deficient tumors. Whole-study context: Patients had more than ten mismatch repair-deficient cancer types, all previously treated and progressing.

Generated by immunoSEQ multiplex PCR, the TCRdb table keeps only in-frame clones and is missing some. This sample has some 25,000 clones; roughly 83% occur once, and the top ten carry approximately 3%. The sequence derives from an adult with mismatch repair-deficient cancer. Sequenced here: PBMCs, sampled before pembrolizumab treatment.

CDR3 sequence: CASSETGQGVGGYTF. The CDR3 DNA reads TGTGCCAGCAGTGAAACGGGACAGGGGGTCGGTGGCTACACCTTC. The V gene is TRBV6-4, the J gene TRBJ1-2; TRBD1 agrees at 11 bases. The germline CDR1 and CDR2 sequences are MRHNA and SNTAGT. The trim removed 3 bases at V and 7 bases at J, leaving 7 bases unmatched. This CDR3 has 15 residues.